This T cell receptor (beta chain) appears in the sequencing data of a study of shared clonotypes between healthy human individuals. Study context: Every donor yielded three CD4 naive, three CD4 memory, two CD8 naive and one CD8 memory plate.

CD45RO-negative CD8 cells positively selected for CCR7 made up the naive population, which excluded terminally differentiated effector memory CD45RA+ cells. Per the study methods: Because ImmunoSEQ provided only junction sequences with no quality scores, the filtering differed. Generated by immunoSEQ multiplex PCR, the TCRdb table keeps only in-frame clones and is missing some. V and J calls and clone size are those listed in that table; D and trimming were worked out from the DNA. The sample consists of some 800,000 clones, 80% to 95% of them appearing once. A remark on this clone: Its antigen is not identified.

Study-level points and caveats: Sharing across four donors was highest in naive CD4 (roughly 5%) and lowest in memory CD8 (roughly 0.4%). Clonotype sharing across donors was expected to vary with sequencing depth.

Trimming cost V 6 bases and J 6 bases; bases outside gene matches: 12. The germline CDR1 and CDR2 sequences are SNHLY and FYNNEI. The CDR3 extends over 16 amino acids. The rearrangement uses TRBV2 and TRBJ2-1, with 9 bases lining up with TRBD2. This TCR came from a young man in good health. The sequencing sample was made of naive CD8+ T cells sorted from blood. DNA for the CDR3: TGTGCCAGCAGCGACTTAGCGGGAGATCCCTTCAATGAGCAGTTCTTC. Residues: CASSDLAGDPFNEQFF.